This TCR beta chain was documented in a study of CD8 T cells in Susac syndrome. CDR1 and CDR2 (germline): MNHEY, SVGAGI. The CDR3 contains 14 residues. V lost 5 bases to trimming and J lost 1 base; unmatched junction nucleotides: 3. RNA was extracted with the RNeasy kit, and a quantity of roughly 0.5 to 1 ug was reverse transcribed using random hexamers. TCRdb called the immunoSEQ multiplex PCR reads again in MiXCR, with one record for every CDR3 protein. The sample includes about 200,000 distinct CDR3 sequences, over 90% of them seen just once. This clonotype appeared once. This receptor was taken from a human donor with multiple sclerosis. The chain couples TRBV6-5 to TRBJ2-7, with 9 bases that match TRBD2. The sequencing sample was made of CD4+ T cells from PBMCs. The CDR3: CASSVTSGSYEQYF. CDR3 sequence (DNA): TGTGCCAGCAGTGTAACTAGCGGGTCCTACGAGCAGTACTTC.